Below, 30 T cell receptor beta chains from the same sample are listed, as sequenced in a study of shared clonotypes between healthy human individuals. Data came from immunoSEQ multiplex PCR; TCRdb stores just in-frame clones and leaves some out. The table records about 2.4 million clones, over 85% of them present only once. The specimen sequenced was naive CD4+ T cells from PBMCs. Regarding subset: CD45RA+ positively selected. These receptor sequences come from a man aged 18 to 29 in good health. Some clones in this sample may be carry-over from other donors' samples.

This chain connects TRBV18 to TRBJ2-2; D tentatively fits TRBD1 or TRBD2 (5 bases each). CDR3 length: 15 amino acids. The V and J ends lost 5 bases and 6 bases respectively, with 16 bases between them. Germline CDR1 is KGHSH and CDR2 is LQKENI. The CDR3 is CASSGREAASGELFF. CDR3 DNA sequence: TGTGCCAGCTCAGGCAGGGAAGCGGCTTCCGGGGAGCTGTTTTTT.

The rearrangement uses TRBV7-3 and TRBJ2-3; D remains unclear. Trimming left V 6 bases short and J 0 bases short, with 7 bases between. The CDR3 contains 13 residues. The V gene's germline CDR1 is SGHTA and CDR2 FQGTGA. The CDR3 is CASRKTSTDTQYF. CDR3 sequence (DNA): TGTGCCAGCAGAAAGACTAGCACAGATACGCAGTATTTT.

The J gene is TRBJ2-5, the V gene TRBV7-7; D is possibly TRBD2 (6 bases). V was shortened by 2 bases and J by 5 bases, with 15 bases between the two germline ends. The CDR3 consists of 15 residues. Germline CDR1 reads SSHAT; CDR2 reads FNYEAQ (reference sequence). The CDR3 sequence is CASSLFPGEVETQYF. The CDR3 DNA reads TGTGCCAGCAGCTTATTCCCGGGAGAGGTTGAGACCCAGTACTTC.

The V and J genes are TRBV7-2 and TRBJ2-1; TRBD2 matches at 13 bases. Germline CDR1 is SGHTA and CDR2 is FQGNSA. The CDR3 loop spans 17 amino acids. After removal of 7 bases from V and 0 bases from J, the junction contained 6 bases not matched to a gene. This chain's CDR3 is CASIRTSGSPSYNEQFF. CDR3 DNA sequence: TGTGCCAGCATCAGGACTAGCGGGAGTCCCTCCTACAATGAGCAGTTCTTC.

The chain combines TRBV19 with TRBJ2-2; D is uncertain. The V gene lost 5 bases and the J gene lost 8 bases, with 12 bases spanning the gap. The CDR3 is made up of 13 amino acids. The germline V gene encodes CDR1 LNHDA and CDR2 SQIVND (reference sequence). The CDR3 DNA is TGTGCCAGTAGTCCTCCTGGGCGAGGGGAGCTGTTTTTT. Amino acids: CASSPPGRGELFF.

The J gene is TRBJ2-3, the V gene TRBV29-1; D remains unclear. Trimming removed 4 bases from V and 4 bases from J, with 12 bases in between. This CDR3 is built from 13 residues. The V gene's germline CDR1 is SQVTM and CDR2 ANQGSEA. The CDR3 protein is CSVVPGQADTQYF. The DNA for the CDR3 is TGCAGCGTTGTCCCGGGCCAGGCAGATACGCAGTATTTT.

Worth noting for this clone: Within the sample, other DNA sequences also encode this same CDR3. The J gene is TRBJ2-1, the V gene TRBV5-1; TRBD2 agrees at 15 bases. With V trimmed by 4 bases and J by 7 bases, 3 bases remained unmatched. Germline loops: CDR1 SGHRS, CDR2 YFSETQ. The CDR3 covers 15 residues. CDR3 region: CASSTGLAGGNEQFF. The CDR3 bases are TGCGCCAGCAGCACCGGACTAGCGGGAGGGAATGAGCAGTTCTTC.

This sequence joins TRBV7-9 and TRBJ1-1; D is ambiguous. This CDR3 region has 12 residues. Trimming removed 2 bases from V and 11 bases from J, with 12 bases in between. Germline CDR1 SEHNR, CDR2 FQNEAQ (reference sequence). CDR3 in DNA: TGTGCCAGCAGCTTACTGATTGGTTCGGCTTTCTTT. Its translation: CASSLLIGSAFF.

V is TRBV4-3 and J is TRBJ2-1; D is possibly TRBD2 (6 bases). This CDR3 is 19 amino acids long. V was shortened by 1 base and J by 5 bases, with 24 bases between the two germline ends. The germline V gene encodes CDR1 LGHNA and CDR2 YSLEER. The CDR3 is CASSQVWSGVPRFDNEQFF. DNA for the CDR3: TGCGCCAGCAGCCAAGTGTGGTCGGGGGTCCCTAGGTTCGACAATGAGCAGTTCTTC.

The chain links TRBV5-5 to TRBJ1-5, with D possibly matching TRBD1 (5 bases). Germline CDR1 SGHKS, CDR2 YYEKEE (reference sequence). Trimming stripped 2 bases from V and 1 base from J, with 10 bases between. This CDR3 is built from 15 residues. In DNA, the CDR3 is TGTGCCAGCAGCTTCGGGACCCCCAGCAATCAGCCCCAGCATTTT. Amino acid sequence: CASSFGTPSNQPQHF.

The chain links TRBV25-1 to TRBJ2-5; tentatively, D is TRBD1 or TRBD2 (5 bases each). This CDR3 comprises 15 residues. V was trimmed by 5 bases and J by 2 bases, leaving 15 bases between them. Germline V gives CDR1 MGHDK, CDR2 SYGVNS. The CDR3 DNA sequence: TGTGCCAGCAGTCCATCAGGGAGCGGACAAGAGACCCAGTACTTC. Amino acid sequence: CASSPSGSGQETQYF.

In nucleotides, the CDR3 is TGCAGCGTTTTTCGCGGCTACGAGCAGTACTTC. It specifies CSVFRGYEQYF. The genes are TRBV29-1 and TRBJ2-7; D remains unclear. V lost 5 bases and J 3 bases, leaving 8 bases between the germline ends. Per germline, CDR1 SQVTM and CDR2 ANQGSEA. The CDR3 length is 11 residues.

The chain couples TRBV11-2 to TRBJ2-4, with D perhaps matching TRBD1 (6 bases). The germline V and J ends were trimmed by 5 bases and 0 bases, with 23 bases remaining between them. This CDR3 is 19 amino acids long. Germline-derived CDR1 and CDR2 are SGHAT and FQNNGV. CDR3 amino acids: CASSGPRWGLHLAKNIQYF. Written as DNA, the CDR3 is TGTGCCAGCAGCGGACCTCGGTGGGGGCTACATCTAGCCAAAAACATTCAGTACTTC.

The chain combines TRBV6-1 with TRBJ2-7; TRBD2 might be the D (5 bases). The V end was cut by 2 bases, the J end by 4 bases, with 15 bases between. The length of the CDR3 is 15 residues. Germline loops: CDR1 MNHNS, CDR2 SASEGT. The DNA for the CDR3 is TGTGCCAGCAGTGAATATCAATCGGGGATATACGAGCAGTACTTC. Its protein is CASSEYQSGIYEQYF.

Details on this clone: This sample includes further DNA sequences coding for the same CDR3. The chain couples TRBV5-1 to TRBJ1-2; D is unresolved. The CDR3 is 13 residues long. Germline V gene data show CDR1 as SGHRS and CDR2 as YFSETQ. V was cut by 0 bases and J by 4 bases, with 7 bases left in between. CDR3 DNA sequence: TGCGCCAGCAGCTTGGCAGATAGCTATGGCTACACCTTC. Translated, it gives CASSLADSYGYTF. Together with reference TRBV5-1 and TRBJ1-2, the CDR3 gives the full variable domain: KAGVTQTPRYLIKTRGQQVTLSCSPISGHRSVSWYQQTPGQGLQFLFEYFSETQRNKGNFPGRFSGRQFSNSRSEMNVSTLELGDSALYLCASSLADSYGYTFGSGTRLTVV.

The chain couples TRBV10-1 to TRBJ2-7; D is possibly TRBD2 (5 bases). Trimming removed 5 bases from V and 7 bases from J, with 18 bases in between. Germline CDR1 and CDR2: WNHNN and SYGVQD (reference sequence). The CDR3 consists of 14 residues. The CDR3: CASSPRPPPGEQYF. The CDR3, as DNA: TGCGCCAGCAGTCCCAGACCCCCCCCGGGGGAGCAGTACTTC.

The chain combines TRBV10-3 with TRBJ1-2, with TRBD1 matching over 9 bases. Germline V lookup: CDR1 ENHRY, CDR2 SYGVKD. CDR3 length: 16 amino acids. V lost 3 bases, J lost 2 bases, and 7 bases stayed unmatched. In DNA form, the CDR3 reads TGTGCCATCAGTGAAACAGGGGGCGCGAGAAACTATGGCTACACCTTC. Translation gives CAISETGGARNYGYTF.

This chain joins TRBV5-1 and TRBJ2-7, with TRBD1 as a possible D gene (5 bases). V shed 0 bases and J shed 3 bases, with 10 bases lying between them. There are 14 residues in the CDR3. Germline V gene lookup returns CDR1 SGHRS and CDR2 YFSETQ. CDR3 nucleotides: TGCGCCAGCAGCTTGGCTGCAGGGCACTACGAGCAGTACTTC. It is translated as CASSLAAGHYEQYF.

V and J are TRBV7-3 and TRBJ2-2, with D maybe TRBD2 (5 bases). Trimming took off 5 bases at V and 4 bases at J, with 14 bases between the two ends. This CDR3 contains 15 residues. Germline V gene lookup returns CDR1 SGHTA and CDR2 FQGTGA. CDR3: CASSPPGGSTGELFF. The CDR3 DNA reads TGTGCCAGCAGCCCCCCCGGCGGGTCCACCGGGGAGCTGTTTTTT.

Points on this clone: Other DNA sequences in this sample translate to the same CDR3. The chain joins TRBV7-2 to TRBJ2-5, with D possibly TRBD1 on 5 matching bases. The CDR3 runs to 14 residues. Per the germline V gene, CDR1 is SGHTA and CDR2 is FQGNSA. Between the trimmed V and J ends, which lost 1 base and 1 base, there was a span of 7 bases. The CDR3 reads CASSLGQFQETQYF. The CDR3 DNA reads TGTGCCAGCAGCTTAGGACAGTTCCAAGAGACCCAGTACTTC.

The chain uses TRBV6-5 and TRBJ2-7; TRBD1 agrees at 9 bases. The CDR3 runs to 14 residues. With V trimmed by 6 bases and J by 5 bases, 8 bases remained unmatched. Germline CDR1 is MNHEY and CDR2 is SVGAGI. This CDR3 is CASSFRDRADEQYF. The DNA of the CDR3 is TGTGCCAGCAGCTTCCGGGACAGGGCTGACGAGCAGTACTTC.

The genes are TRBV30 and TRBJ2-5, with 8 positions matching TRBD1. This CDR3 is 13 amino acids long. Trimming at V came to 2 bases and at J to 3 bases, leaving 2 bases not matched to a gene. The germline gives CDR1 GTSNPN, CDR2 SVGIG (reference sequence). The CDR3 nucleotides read TGTGCCTGGAGTCCGGACAGGGAAGAGACCCAGTACTTC. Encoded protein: CAWSPDREETQYF.

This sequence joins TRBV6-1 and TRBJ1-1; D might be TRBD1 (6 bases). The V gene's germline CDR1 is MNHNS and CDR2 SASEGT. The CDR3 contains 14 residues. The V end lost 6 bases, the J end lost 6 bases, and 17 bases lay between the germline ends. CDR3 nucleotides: TGTGCCAGCAGCCTCGACCCAGGGGTGGCTGAAGCTTTCTTT. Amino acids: CASSLDPGVAEAFF.

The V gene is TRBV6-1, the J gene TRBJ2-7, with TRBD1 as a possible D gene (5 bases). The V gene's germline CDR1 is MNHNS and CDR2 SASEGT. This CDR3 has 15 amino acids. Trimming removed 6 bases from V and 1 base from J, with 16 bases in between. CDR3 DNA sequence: TGTGCCAGCAGACCCCTAGGGGTAGGTTCCTACGAGCAGTACTTC. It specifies CASRPLGVGSYEQYF.

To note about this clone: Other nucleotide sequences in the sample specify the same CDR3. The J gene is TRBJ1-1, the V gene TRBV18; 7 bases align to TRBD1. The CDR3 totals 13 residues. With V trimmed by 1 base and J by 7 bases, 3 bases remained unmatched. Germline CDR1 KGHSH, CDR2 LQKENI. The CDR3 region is CASSPQGGGEAFF. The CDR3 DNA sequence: TGTGCCAGCTCACCACAAGGGGGCGGTGAAGCTTTCTTT. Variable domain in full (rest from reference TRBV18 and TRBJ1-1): NAGVMQNPRHLVRRRGQEARLRCSPMKGHSHVYWYRQLPEEGLKFMVYLQKENIIDESGMPKERFSAEFPKEGPSILRIQQVVRGDSAAYFCASSPQGGGEAFFGQGTRLTVV.

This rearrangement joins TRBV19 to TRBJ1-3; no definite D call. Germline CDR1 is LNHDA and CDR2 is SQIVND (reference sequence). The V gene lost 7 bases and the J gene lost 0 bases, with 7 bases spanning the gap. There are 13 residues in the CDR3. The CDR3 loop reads CASKFGSGNTIYF. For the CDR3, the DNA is TGTGCCAGTAAATTCGGCTCTGGAAACACCATATATTTT.

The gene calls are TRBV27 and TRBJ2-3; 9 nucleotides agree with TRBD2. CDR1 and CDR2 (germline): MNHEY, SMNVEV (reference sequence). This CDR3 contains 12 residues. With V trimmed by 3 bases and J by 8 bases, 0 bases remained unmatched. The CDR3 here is CASSFSGGTQYF. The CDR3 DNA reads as TGTGCCAGCAGTTTTAGCGGGGGTACGCAGTATTTT.

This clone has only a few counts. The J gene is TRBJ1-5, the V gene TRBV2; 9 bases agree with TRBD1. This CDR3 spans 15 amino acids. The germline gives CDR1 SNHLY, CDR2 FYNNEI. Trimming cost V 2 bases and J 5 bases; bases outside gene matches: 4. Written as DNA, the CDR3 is TGTGCCAGCAGTGAAACGAACAGGGGGCATCAGCCCCAGCATTTT. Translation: CASSETNRGHQPQHF.

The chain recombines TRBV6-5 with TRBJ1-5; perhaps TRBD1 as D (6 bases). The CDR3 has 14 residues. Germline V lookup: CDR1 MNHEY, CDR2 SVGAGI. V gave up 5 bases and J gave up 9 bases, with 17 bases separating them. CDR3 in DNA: TGTGCCAGCAGTCCCAGGGGCTACAGGCGGCCCCAGCATTTT. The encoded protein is CASSPRGYRRPQHF.

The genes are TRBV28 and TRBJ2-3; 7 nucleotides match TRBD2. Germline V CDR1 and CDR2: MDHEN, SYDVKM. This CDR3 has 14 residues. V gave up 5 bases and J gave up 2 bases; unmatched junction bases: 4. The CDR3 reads CASSLGLDTDTQYF. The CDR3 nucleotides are TGTGCCAGCAGTCTAGGACTAGACACAGATACGCAGTATTTT.